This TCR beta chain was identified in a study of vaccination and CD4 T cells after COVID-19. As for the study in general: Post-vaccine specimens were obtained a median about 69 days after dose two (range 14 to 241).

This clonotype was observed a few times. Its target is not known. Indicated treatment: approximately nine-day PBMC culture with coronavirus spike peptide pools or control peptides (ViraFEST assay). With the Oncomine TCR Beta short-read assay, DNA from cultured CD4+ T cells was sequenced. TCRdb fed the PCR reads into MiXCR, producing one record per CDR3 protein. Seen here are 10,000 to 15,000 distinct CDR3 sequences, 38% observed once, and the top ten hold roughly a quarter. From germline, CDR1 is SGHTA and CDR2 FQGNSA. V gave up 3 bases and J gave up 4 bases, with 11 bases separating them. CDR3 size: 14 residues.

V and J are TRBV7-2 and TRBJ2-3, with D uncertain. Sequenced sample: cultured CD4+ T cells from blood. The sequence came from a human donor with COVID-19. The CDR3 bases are TGTGCCAGCAGCTTTGCGGACCGGGCAGATACGCAGTATTTT. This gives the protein CASSFADRADTQYF.